This passage covers 18 T cell receptor beta chains from one sample sequenced in a study of memory CD4+ T cells and cytomegalovirus serostatus. Single viable CD3+CD4+CD8-CD45RO+ cells were sorted as the memory CD4+ T cells. Repertoires were generated with immunoSEQ multiplex PCR, while TCRdb's copy carries only in-frame clones and drops some. The table has 50,000 to 60,000 clones, 82% seen once. The sequenced sample consisted of memory CD4+ T cells from blood. All receptors derive from an adult in good health and CMV-seronegative.

The chain recombines TRBV2 with TRBJ1-5; 7 nucleotides match TRBD1. The junction had 4 bases not matched to a gene; V was cut back by 7 bases and J by 1 base. Germline V gene lookup returns CDR1 SNHLY and CDR2 FYNNEI. The CDR3 contains 14 residues. The CDR3 is CASNPGQSNQPQHF. As DNA, the CDR3 is TGTGCCAGCAACCCGGGACAGAGCAATCAGCCCCAGCATTTT.

V and J are TRBV7-2 and TRBJ1-1; the D is unclear. Germline V gene lookup returns CDR1 SGHTA and CDR2 FQGNSA. The CDR3 runs 14 residues. Between the trimmed V and J ends, which lost 2 bases and 4 bases, there was a span of 11 bases. In nucleotides, the CDR3 is TGTGCCAGCAGCTTACTTCCAGCTTCCACTGAAGCTTTCTTT. This translates into CASSLLPASTEAFF.

The rearrangement links TRBV5-4 to TRBJ2-3; 8 nucleotides align to TRBD1. Germline V lookup: CDR1 SGHNT, CDR2 YYREEE (reference sequence). The J segment lost 9 bases and the V segment lost 4 bases, leaving 1 base of the junction unmatched. This CDR3 region has 11 residues. The CDR3 region is CASSRTGTQYF. The DNA for the CDR3 is TGTGCCAGCAGCCGGACAGGGACGCAGTATTTT.

The chain employs TRBV5-1 and TRBJ1-1; D gene unclear. Trimming stripped 5 bases from V and 1 base from J, with 3 bases between. The CDR3 runs to 11 residues. Germline V gene sequence: CDR1 SGHRS, CDR2 YFSETQ. The DNA for the CDR3 is TGCGCCAGCAGGGAGAACACTGAAGCTTTCTTT. Its translation: CASRENTEAFF.

In this sample, this clone turned up once. J is TRBJ1-4 and V is TRBV19; D remains ambiguous. Trimming stripped 5 bases from V and 3 bases from J, with 13 bases between. Germline V gene sequence: CDR1 LNHDA, CDR2 SQIVND (reference sequence). The CDR3 is made up of 15 amino acids. The CDR3 protein is CASSVTKRANEKLFF. CDR3 nucleotides: TGTGCCAGTAGTGTGACAAAGAGGGCTAATGAAAAACTGTTTTTT.

On this clone itself: No DNA is shown, since the ends of the CDR3 on it are uncertain; the CDR3 is the one TCRdb lists. The genes are TRBV2 and TRBJ1-2; the D call of TRBD1 is as the table states it, not checked on the DNA. Termini included, the CDR3 measures 14 amino acids. CDR1 and CDR2 from the germline V gene are SNHLY and FYNNEI. The CDR3 protein is CASSSSDSYYGYTF.

The CDR3 reads CASSTVGLAGGPDTQYF. The CDR3 DNA sequence: TGTGCCAGCTCGACGGTGGGACTAGCGGGGGGCCCAGATACGCAGTATTTT. V is TRBV18 and J is TRBJ2-3; 15 bases match TRBD2. Losses at the gene ends were 6 bases for V and 4 bases for J; bases not matched to a gene: 8. Germline CDR1 reads KGHSH; CDR2 reads LQKENI. The CDR3 totals 17 residues.

The chain couples TRBV30 to TRBJ1-3, with TRBD1 identical over 7 bases. V shed 7 bases, J shed 3 bases, and the junction held 9 bases outside the gene matches. In germline, CDR1 is GTSNPN, CDR2 SVGIG (reference sequence). The CDR3 extends over 14 amino acids. CDR3 in amino acids: CALSRGALGNTIYF. CDR3 nucleotide sequence: TGTGCCTTATCCAGGGGGGCGCTTGGAAACACCATATATTTT.

V is TRBV2 and J is TRBJ1-1; D is possibly TRBD1 (5 bases). V lost 3 bases and J lost 3, with 17 bases in between. Germline values: CDR1 SNHLY, CDR2 FYNNEI. CDR3 length: 16 amino acids. Here the CDR3 reads CASSDLGAPWDTEAFF. CDR3 DNA: TGTGCCAGCAGTGATCTCGGGGCTCCCTGGGACACTGAAGCTTTCTTT.

V usage is TRBV6-1 and J usage is TRBJ2-1, with D unclear. Germline V gene data show CDR1 as MNHNS and CDR2 as SASEGT. Trimming removed 2 bases from V and 8 bases from J, with 31 bases in between. This CDR3 region has 20 residues. The CDR3 protein is CASSERWTQIRSSSPDEQFF. For the CDR3, the DNA is TGTGCCAGCAGTGAACGATGGACGCAGATTCGGTCTTCTAGTCCGGATGAGCAGTTCTTC.

The chain recombines TRBV6-1 with TRBJ2-1, with 9 bases aligning to TRBD2. Germline V lookup: CDR1 MNHNS, CDR2 SASEGT. This CDR3 has 15 residues. The V gene end was trimmed by 5 bases and the J gene end by 0 bases; junction bases not matched to a gene: 2. DNA of the CDR3: TGTGCCAGCAGTTGGACTAGCGCCTCCTACAATGAGCAGTTCTTC. Translation gives CASSWTSASYNEQFF.

The chain recombines TRBV5-8 with TRBJ2-3; TRBD2 agrees at 11 bases. Germline-derived CDR1 and CDR2 are SGHTS and YDEGEE. V dropped 0 bases and J dropped 3; count of bases not matched to a gene: 3. This CDR3 is built from 16 residues. The DNA of the CDR3 is TGTGCCAGCAGCTTGGTACTAGCGGGGGCTACAGATACGCAGTATTTT. The encoded protein is CASSLVLAGATDTQYF.

The rearrangement links TRBV5-6 to TRBJ1-5; unclear D gene. CDR1 and CDR2 (germline): SGHDT, YYEEEE. V was trimmed by 0 bases and J by 0 bases, leaving 10 bases between them. The CDR3 is made up of 16 amino acids. The CDR3 is CASSLGGGYSNQPQHF. The CDR3 DNA follows: TGTGCCAGCAGCTTGGGGGGAGGCTATAGCAATCAGCCCCAGCATTTT.

The CDR3 spells CASSATSGQGYGYTF. Written as DNA, the CDR3 is TGTGCCAGCAGCGCCACTTCGGGACAGGGATATGGCTACACCTTC. The rearrangement joins TRBV9 to TRBJ1-2; 9 positions match TRBD1. The CDR3 loop spans 15 amino acids. Germline CDR1 SGDLS, CDR2 YYNGEE. V was clipped by 3 bases and J by 5 bases; unmatched bases: 8.

V gene TRBV5-1 combines with J gene TRBJ2-3; D ambiguous. V dropped 7 bases and J dropped 1 base, with 10 bases sitting between them. The CDR3 consists of 13 residues. Germline CDR1 and CDR2: SGHRS and YFSETQ. The CDR3 coding sequence is TGCGCCAGCCTGTTTCCCGGCACAGATACGCAGTATTTT. Protein product: CASLFPGTDTQYF.

The genes are TRBV29-1 and TRBJ2-3; D gene uncertain. Germline assignment: CDR1 SQVTM and CDR2 ANQGSEA. The length of the CDR3 is 14 residues. The V and J ends lost 0 bases and 6 bases respectively, with 13 bases between them. CDR3 region: CSVEDEVLRDTQYF. CDR3 DNA: TGCAGCGTTGAAGACGAGGTACTCAGGGATACGCAGTATTTT.

The J gene is TRBJ2-5, the V gene TRBV11-2; D remains unclear. Germline V gene data show CDR1 as SGHAT and CDR2 as FQNNGV. Trimming left V 5 bases short and J 5 bases short, with 12 bases between. The CDR3 length is 13 residues. The CDR3 loop is CASSPQTRETQYF. For the CDR3, the DNA is TGTGCCAGCAGCCCACAGACAAGGGAGACCCAGTACTTC. The complete variable domain, with remaining parts taken from reference TRBV11-2 and TRBJ2-5, reads EAGVAQSPRYKIIEKRQSVAFWCNPISGHATLYWYQQILGQGPKLLIQFQNNGVVDDSQLPKDRFSAERLKGVDSTLKIQPAKLEDSAVYLCASSPQTRETQYFGPGTRLLVL.

The rearrangement uses TRBV6-6 and TRBJ2-1, with a weak D call TRBD2 (6 bases). This CDR3 contains 14 residues. In germline, CDR1 is MNHNY, CDR2 SVGAGI (reference sequence). Trimming stripped 6 bases from V and 6 bases from J, with 15 bases between. The CDR3 reads CASSPTGEANEQFF. Written as DNA, the CDR3 is TGTGCCAGCAGCCCGACGGGGGAGGCCAATGAGCAGTTCTTC.